This TCR beta chain originates from a study of cytotoxic CD8 clonotypes in ibrutinib-treated CLL. Overall study context: After treatment lasting a median 12 months, range 6 to 36, response samples were collected.

Study results and limitations: Sampling times differed between sustained-remission and progressing patients.

The repertoire was sequenced with immunoSEQ multiplex PCR; TCRdb's copy has only in-frame clones and lacks some. The table has some 140,000 clones, 79% seen once. As for this clone: No antigen is known for it.

In germline, CDR1 is SGHTS, CDR2 YDEGEE. The CDR3 runs to 15 residues. Trimming stripped 4 bases from V and 3 bases from J, with 14 bases between. This specimen consisted of PBMCs, obtained after 12 months of ibrutinib treatment. The clonotype originates from a human donor with chronic lymphocytic leukemia. The chain couples TRBV5-8 to TRBJ2-1; no definite D call. In nucleotides, the CDR3 is TGTGCCAGCAGCCCCGAAGGGTTCAACTACAATGAGCAGTTCTTC. It specifies CASSPEGFNYNEQFF.